This T cell receptor (beta chain) was recovered during a study of blood T cell repertoires in COVID-19. For the study at large: In each case, the material was cDNA or gDNA derived from T cells, B-cell-depleted T cells, or PBMCs.

This CDR3 contains 19 residues. V was shortened by 3 bases and J by 4 bases, with 25 bases between the two germline ends. Germline CDR1 SNHLY, CDR2 FYNNEI. The Seattle patients joined while their infection was active and were tracked longitudinally afterward. This table comes from immunoSEQ multiplex PCR, and its TCRdb copy is limited to in-frame clones, with some not included. The table shows 250,000 to 350,000 clones, with 70% to 85% occurring only once. The specimen was peripheral blood. The sequence derives from a human donor with COVID-19, enrolled during active disease. The donor label of this sample is uncertain. V gene TRBV2 combines with J gene TRBJ2-1, with a weak D call TRBD2 (5 bases). The chain's CDR3 is CASSDSMSGRPNNYNEQFF. In DNA form, the CDR3 reads TGTGCCAGCAGTGATAGTATGAGCGGCAGGCCTAACAATTACAATGAGCAGTTCTTC.